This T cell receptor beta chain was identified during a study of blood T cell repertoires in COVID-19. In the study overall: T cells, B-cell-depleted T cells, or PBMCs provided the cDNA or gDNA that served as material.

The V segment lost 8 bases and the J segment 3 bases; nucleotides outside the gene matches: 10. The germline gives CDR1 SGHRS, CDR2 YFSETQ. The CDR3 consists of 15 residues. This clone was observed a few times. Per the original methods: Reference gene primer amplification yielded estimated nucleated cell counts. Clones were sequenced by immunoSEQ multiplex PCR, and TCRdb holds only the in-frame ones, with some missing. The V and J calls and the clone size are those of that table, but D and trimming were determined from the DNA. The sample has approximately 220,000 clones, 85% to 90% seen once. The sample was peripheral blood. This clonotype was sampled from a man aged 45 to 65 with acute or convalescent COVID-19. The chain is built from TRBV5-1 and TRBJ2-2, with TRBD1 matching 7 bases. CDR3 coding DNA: TGCGCCAGGCTCCGGGACAGACGAGACACCGGGGAGCTGTTTTTT. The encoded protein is CARLRDRRDTGELFF.